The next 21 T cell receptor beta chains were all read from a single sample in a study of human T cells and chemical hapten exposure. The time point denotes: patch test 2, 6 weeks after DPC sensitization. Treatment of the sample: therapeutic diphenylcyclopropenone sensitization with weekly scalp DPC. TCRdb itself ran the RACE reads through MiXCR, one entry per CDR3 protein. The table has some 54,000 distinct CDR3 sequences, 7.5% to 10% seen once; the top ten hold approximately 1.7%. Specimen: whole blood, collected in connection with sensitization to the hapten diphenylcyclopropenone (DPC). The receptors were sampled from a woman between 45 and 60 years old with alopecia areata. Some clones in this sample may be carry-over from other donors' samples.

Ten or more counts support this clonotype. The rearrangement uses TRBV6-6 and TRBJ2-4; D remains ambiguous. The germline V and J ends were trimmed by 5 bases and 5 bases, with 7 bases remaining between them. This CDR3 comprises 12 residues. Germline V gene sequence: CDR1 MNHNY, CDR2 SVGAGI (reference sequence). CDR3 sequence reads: CASSAPENIQYF. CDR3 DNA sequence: TGTGCCAGCAGTGCCCCAGAAAACATTCAGTACTTC.

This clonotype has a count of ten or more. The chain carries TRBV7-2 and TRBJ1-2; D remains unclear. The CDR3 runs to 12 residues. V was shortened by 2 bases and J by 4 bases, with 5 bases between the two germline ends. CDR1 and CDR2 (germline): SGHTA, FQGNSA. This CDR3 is CASSLYPYGYTF. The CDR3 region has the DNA TGTGCCAGCAGCTTATACCCCTATGGCTACACCTTC.

The CDR3 sequence is CASSTSGTYNQPQHF. The CDR3 DNA sequence: TGTGCCAGCAGCACGAGCGGGACCTACAATCAGCCCCAGCATTTT. The chain has TRBV7-9 and TRBJ1-5; a possible D gene is TRBD1 (5 bases). The V end lost 5 bases, the J end lost 3 bases, and 14 bases lay between the germline ends. The CDR3 loop spans 15 amino acids. CDR1 is SEHNR, CDR2 FQNEAQ, per germline (reference sequence).

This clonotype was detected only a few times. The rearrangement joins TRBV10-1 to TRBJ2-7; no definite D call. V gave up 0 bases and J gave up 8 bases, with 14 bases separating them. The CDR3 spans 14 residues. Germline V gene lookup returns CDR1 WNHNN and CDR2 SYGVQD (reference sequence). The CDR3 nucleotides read TGCGCCAGCAGTGAGTCGCGGACCACCCCTAAGCAGTACTTC. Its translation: CASSESRTTPKQYF.

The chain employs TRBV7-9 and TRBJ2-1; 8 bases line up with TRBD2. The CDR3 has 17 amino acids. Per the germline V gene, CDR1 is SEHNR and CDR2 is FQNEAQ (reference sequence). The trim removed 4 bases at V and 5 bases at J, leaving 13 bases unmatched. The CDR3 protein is CASSSGGRSKRNNEQFF. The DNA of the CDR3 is TGTGCCAGCAGCTCTGGCGGGAGGTCTAAAAGGAACAATGAGCAGTTCTTC.

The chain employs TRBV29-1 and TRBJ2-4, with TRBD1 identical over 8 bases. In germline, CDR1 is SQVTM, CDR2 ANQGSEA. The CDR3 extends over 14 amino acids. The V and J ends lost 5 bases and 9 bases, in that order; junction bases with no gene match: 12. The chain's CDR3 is CSVYDPGQAVIQYF. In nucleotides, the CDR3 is TGCAGCGTTTACGACCCGGGACAGGCTGTCATTCAGTACTTC.

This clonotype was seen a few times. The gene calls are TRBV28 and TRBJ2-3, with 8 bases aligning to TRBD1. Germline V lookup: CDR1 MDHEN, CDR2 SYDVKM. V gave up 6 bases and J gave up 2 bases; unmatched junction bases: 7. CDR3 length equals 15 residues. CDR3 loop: CASSRDRGSTDTQYF. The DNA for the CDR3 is TGTGCCAGCAGCCGAGACAGGGGTTCCACAGATACGCAGTATTTT.

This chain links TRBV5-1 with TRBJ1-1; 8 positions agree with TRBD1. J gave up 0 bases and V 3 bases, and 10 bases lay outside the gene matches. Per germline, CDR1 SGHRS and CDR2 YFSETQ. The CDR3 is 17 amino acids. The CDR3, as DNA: TGCGCCAGCAGCTCCGGACAGGGTCGAAGCATGAACACTGAAGCTTTCTTT. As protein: CASSSGQGRSMNTEAFF. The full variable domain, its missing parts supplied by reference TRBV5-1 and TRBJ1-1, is KAGVTQTPRYLIKTRGQQVTLSCSPISGHRSVSWYQQTPGQGLQFLFEYFSETQRNKGNFPGRFSGRQFSNSRSEMNVSTLELGDSALYLCASSSGQGRSMNTEAFFGQGTRLTVV.

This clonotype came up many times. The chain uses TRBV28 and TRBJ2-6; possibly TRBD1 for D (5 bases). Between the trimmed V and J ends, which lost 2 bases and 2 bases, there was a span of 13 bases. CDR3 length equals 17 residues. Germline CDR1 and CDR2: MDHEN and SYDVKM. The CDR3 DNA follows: TGTGCCAGCAGTTTAACCCCTCCAGGGACTGGGGCCAACGTCCTGACTTTC. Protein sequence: CASSLTPPGTGANVLTF.

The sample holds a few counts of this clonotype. DNA for the CDR3: TGTGCCAGCAGCTTAAGACTTAGCTCCTACGAGCAGTACTTC. Translation: CASSLRLSSYEQYF. The chain couples TRBV11-2 to TRBJ2-7, with no clear D. Trimming removed 2 bases from V and 0 bases from J, with 8 bases in between. Germline-derived CDR1 and CDR2 are SGHAT and FQNNGV. The CDR3 is 14 amino acids.

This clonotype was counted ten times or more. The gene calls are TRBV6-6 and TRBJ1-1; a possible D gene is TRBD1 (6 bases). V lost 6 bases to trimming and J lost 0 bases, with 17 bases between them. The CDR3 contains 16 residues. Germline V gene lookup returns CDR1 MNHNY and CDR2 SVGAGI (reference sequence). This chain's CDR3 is CASSRGPRGMNTEAFF. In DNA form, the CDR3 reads TGTGCCAGCAGCAGGGGCCCCAGGGGAATGAACACTGAAGCTTTCTTT.

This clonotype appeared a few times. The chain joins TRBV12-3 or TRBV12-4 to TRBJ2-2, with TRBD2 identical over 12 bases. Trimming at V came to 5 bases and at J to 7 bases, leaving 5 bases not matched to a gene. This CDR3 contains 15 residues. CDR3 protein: CASSPSGRGIGELFF. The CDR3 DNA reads TGTGCCAGCAGTCCTAGCGGGAGGGGGATCGGGGAGCTGTTTTTT.

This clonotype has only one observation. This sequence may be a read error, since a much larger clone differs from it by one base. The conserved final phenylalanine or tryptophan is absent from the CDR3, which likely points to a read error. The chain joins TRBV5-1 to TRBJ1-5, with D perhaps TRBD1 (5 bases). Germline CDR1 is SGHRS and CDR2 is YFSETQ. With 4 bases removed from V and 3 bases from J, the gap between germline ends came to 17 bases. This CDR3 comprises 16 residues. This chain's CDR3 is CASSPKTVRHNQPQHL. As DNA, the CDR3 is TGCGCCAGCAGCCCAAAGACAGTCCGCCACAATCAGCCCCAGCATCTT.

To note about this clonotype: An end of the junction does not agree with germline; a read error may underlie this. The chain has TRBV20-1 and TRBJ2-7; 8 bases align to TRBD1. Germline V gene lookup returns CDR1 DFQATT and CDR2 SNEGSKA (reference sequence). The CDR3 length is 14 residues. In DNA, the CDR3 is TGCAGTGCAAGTGGCAGGGGGCTATCCTACGAGCTGTACTTC. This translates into CSASGRGLSYELYF.

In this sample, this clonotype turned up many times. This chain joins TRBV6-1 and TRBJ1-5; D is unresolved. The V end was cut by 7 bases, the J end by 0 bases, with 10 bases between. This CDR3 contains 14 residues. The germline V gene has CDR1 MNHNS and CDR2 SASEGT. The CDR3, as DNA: TGTGCCAGCATGGATCACCTTAGCAATCAGCCCCAGCATTTT. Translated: CASMDHLSNQPQHF.

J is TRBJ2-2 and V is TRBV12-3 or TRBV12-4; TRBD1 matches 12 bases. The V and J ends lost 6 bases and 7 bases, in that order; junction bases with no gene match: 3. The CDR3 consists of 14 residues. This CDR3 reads CASRGQGAGGELFF. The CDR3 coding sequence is TGTGCCAGCAGGGGACAGGGGGCTGGCGGGGAGCTGTTTTTT.

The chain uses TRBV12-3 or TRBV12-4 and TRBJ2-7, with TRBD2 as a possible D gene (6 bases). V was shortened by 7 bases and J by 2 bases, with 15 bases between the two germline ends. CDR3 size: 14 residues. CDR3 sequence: CASTPGGVTYEQYF. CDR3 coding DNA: TGTGCCAGCACCCCCGGAGGGGTCACCTACGAGCAGTACTTC.

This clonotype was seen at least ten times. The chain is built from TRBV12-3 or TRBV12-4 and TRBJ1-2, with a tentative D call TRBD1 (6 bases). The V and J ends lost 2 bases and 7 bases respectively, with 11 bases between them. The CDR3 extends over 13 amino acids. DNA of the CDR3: TGTGCCAGCAGTTTATACAGGGAGCGTGGCTACACCTTC. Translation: CASSLYRERGYTF.

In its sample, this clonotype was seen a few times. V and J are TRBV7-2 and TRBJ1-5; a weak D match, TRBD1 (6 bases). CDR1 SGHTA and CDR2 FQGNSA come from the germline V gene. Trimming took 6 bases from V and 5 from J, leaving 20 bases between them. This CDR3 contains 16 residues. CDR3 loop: CASSKIQGAGHQPQHF. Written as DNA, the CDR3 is TGTGCCAGCAGTAAAATACAGGGTGCCGGCCATCAGCCCCAGCATTTT.

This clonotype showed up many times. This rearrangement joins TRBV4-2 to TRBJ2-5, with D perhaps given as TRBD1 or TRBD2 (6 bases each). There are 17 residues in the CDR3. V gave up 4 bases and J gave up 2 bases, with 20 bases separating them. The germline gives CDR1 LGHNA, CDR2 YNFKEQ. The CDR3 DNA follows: TGTGCCAGCAGCCCGGGGTCGGCGGGACACCAACAAGAGACCCAGTACTTC. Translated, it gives CASSPGSAGHQQETQYF.

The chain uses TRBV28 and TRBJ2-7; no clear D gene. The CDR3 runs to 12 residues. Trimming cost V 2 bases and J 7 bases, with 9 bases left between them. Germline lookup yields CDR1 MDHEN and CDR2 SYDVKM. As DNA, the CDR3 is TGTGCCAGCAGTTTAGGGTTTGGTGAGCAGTACTTC. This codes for CASSLGFGEQYF.